The present TCR beta chain was sequenced within a study of T-cell reconstitution after alpha-beta-depleted transplantation in children. Library preparation (for TCRbeta) was performed with unique molecular identifiers. A single record per CDR3 protein comes from TCRdb applying MiXCR to the PCR reads. The data show about 980,000 distinct CDR3 sequences, with about 30% seen just once and more than 25% held by the top ten. This CDR3 comprises 13 residues. Germline lookup yields CDR1 SGHRS and CDR2 YFSETQ. This clonotype was picked up a small number of times. Its antigen is unknown. Compared with germline, one end of the junction differs, possibly owing to a read error. Notes on the study in general: Once a year had passed after transplant, T-cell counts and diversity came mostly from newly produced T cells. After transplant, high TCRbeta diversity at day 60 in some patients arose from surviving recipient T cells and thymic progenitors. At around two months after transplant, the alpha-beta T cells were reportedly derived from several hundred expanded clones that came from non-depleted graft cells.

This chain connects TRBV5-1 to TRBJ2-1; D might be TRBD2 (5 bases). The sequencing used PBMCs, mostly from graft donor cells, collected 360 days after TCRalphabeta/CD19-depleted stem cell transplant. This clonotype was obtained from a boy under two years old who had a stem cell transplant for SCID, so the T cells may come from the graft donor. CDR3 nucleotide sequence: TGTGCCAGCAGCTTGGGGAGCGACAATGAGCAGTTCTTC. This encodes CASSLGSDNEQFF.